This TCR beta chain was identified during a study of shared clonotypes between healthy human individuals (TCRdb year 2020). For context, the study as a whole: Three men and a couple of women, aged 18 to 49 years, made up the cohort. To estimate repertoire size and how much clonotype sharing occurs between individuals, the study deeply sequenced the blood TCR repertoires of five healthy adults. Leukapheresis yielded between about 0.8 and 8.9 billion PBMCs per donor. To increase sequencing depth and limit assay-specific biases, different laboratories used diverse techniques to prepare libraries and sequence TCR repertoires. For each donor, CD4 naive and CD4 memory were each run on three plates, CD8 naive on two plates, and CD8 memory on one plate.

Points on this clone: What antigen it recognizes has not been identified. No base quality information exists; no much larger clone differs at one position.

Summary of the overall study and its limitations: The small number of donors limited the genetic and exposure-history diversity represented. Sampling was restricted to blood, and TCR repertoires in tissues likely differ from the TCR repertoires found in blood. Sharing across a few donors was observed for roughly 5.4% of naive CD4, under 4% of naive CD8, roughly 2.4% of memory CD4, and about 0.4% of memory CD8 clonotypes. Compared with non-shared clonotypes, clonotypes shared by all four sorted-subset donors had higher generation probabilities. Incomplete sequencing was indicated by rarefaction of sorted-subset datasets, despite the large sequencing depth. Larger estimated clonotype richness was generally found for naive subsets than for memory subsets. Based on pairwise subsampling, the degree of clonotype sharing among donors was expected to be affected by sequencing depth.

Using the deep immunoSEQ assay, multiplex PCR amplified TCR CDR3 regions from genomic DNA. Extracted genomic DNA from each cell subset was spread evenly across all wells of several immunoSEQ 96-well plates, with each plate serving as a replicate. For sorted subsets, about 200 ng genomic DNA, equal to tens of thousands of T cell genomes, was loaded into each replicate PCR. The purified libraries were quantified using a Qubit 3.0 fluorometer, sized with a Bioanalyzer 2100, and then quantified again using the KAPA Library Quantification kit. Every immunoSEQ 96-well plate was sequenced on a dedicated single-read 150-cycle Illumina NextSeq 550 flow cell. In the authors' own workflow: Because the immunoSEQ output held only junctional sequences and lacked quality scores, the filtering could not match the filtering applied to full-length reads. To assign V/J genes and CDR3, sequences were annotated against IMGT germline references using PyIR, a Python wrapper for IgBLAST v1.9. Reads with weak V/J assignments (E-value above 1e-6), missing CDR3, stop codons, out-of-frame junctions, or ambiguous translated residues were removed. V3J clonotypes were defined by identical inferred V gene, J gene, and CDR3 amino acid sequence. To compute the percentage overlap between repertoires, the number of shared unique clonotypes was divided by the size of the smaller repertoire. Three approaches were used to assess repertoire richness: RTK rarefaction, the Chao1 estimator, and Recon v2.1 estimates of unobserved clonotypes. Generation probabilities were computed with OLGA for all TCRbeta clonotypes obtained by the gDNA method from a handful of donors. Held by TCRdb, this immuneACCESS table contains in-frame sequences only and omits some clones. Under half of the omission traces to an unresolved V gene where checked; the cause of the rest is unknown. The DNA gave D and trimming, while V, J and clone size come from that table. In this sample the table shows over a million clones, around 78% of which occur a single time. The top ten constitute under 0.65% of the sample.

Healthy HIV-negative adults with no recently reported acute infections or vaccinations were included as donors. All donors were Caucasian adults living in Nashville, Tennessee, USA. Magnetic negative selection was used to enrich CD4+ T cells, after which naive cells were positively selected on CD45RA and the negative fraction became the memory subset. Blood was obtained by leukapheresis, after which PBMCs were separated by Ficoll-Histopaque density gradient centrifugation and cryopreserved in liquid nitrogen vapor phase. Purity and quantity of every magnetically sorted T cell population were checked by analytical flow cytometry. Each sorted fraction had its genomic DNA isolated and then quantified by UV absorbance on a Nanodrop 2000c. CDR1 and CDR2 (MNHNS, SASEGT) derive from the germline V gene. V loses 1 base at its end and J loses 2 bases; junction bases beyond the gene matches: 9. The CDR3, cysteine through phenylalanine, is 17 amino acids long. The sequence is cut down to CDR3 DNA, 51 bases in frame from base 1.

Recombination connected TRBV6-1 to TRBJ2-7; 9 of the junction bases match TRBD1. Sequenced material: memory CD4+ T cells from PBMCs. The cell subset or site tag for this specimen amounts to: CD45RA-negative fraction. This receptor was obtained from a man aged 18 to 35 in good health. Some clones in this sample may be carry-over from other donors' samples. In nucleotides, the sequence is TGTGCCAGCAGTGAAGGATCTCGGACAGGGGTGGCCTACGAGCAGTACTTC. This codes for CASSEGSRTGVAYEQYF.